These 26 T cell receptor beta chains originate from one sample sequenced in a study. TCRdb reprocessed the 5' RACE reads via MiXCR and lists one record per CDR3 protein. The sample has a few thousand distinct CDR3 sequences, approximately 70% seen once. The sorted Tregs were CD4+CD25+CD127-/low cells. Source material: Tregs sorted from blood. The receptor source for this set is a female donor with breast cancer.

The chain has TRBV7-9 and TRBJ2-7, with TRBD1 matching 7 bases. Germline loops: CDR1 SEHNR, CDR2 FQNEAQ (reference sequence). J was trimmed by 7 bases and V by 2 bases; bases with no gene match: 8. The CDR3 is made up of 14 amino acids. The CDR3 is CASSLTRTGGEQYF. The CDR3 DNA is TGTGCCAGCAGCTTAACCCGGACAGGTGGGGAGCAGTACTTC.

V is TRBV7-6 and J is TRBJ2-7; 11 nucleotides agree with TRBD2. The V and J ends lost 5 bases and 3 bases, in that order; junction bases with no gene match: 6. The germline gives CDR1 SGHVS, CDR2 FNYEAQ. The CDR3 is made up of 15 amino acids. The CDR3 DNA is TGTGCCAGCAGCCATGGGACTAGCGGAAACTACGAGCAGTACTTC. This translates into CASSHGTSGNYEQYF.

The rearrangement uses TRBV4-1 and TRBJ2-7; D remains unclear. Germline loops: CDR1 MGHRA, CDR2 YSYEKL. CDR3 length equals 14 residues. The V gene lost 1 base and the J gene lost 2 bases, with 9 bases spanning the gap. In DNA form, the CDR3 reads TGCGCCAGCAGCCAAGTGGCGGATACCTACGAGCAGTACTTC. Protein: CASSQVADTYEQYF.

This chain uses TRBV5-1 with TRBJ2-1; unclear D gene. The CDR3 consists of 12 residues. Germline CDR1 and CDR2: SGHRS and YFSETQ. Trimming shortened V by 4 bases and J by 7 bases, and 9 bases separated the two germline ends. The CDR3 protein is CASSRDWNEQFF. The CDR3 DNA sequence: TGCGCCAGCAGCCGAGACTGGAATGAGCAGTTCTTC.

The table lists this clonotype with a few counts. The V gene is TRBV6-5, the J gene TRBJ1-6, with 8 positions matching TRBD1. CDR3 length equals 14 residues. V was pared by 2 bases and J by 9 bases, with 3 bases of the junction left unmatched. Germline CDR1 and CDR2: MNHEY and SVGAGI. The CDR3 nucleotides read TGTGCCAGCAGTTACGGACAGGGAAGTTCACCCCTCCACTTT. This gives the protein CASSYGQGSSPLHF.

About this clonotype: One junction end disagrees with the germline gene, perhaps due to a read error. The J gene is TRBJ2-1, the V gene TRBV5-1; tentative D call: TRBD2 (6 bases). The germline gives CDR1 SGHRS, CDR2 YFSETQ. CDR3 length: 13 residues. The CDR3, as DNA: TGCGCCAGCAGCAGCTGGGGGGATAATGAGCAGCTCTTC. It codes for CASSSWGDNEQLF.

The chain joins TRBV7-6 to TRBJ1-2; D gene ambiguous. Trimming left V 5 bases short and J 0 bases short, with 10 bases between. Germline CDR1 reads SGHVS; CDR2 reads FNYEAQ. The CDR3 has 14 residues. The CDR3: CASSEGYTNYGYTF. The CDR3 DNA reads as TGTGCCAGCAGCGAAGGTTACACTAACTATGGCTACACCTTC.

The rearrangement joins TRBV6-1 to TRBJ1-2; D may be TRBD1 (5 bases). The CDR3 is 11 amino acids. CDR1 MNHNS and CDR2 SASEGT come from the germline V gene. This CDR3 is CQTRVFDGYTF. The CDR3 DNA reads as TGTCAAACCAGGGTCTTTGACGGCTACACCTTC.

The chain has TRBV29-1 and TRBJ2-1; 7 nucleotides match TRBD2. CDR1 SQVTM and CDR2 ANQGSEA come from the germline V gene. CDR3 length: 15 amino acids. The V gene end was trimmed by 5 bases and the J gene end by 0 bases; junction bases not matched to a gene: 7. The CDR3 nucleotides read TGCAGCGTTAGACTAGCAGACAGCTCCTACAATGAGCAGTTCTTC. This gives the protein CSVRLADSSYNEQFF.

The gene calls are TRBV20-1 and TRBJ2-7; TRBD1 aligns across 9 bases. This CDR3 is 17 amino acids long. From germline, CDR1 is DFQATT and CDR2 SNEGSKA (reference sequence). J was trimmed by 0 bases and V by 0 bases; bases with no gene match: 9. Here the CDR3 DNA reads TGCAGTGCTAGAGATCTTCTGGGACAGGGACACTCCTACGAGCAGTACTTC. Translated: CSARDLLGQGHSYEQYF.

V usage is TRBV19 and J usage is TRBJ2-7, with a weak D call TRBD2 (6 bases). This CDR3 region has 14 residues. Germline V lookup: CDR1 LNHDA, CDR2 SQIVND (reference sequence). V was trimmed by 5 bases and J by 5 bases, leaving 16 bases between them. Here the CDR3 reads CASSGDGRRDEQYF. The DNA of the CDR3 is TGTGCCAGTAGTGGGGACGGGCGGAGGGACGAGCAGTACTTC.

The chain combines TRBV12-3 or TRBV12-4 with TRBJ2-5; D possibly corresponds to TRBD1 (7 bases). Trimming removed 4 bases at V and 2 bases at J, with 23 bases between. This CDR3 is 18 amino acids long. CDR3 region: CASSCRGRRGPKQETQYF. DNA for the CDR3: TGTGCCAGCAGTTGTCGGGGTCGGAGGGGGCCAAAACAAGAGACCCAGTACTTC.

This chain joins TRBV3-1 and TRBJ2-7, with D perhaps assigned TRBD1 or TRBD2 (5 bases each). Germline V gene data show CDR1 as LGHDT and CDR2 as YNNKEL (reference sequence). The length of the CDR3 is 14 residues. V gave up 4 bases and J gave up 2 bases, with 12 bases separating them. CDR3 in DNA: TGTGCCAGCAGCCCTTTCCGGGGCACCTACGAGCAGTACTTC. It specifies CASSPFRGTYEQYF.

The chain combines TRBV29-1 with TRBJ2-3; 7 bases are a match to TRBD1. V gave up 7 bases and J gave up 4 bases; unmatched junction bases: 14. Germline V gene sequence: CDR1 SQVTM, CDR2 ANQGSEA. This CDR3 has 15 amino acids. CDR3 coding DNA: TGCAGCGGTGGCCGGACACGACAGGGATCAGATACGCAGTATTTT. As protein: CSGGRTRQGSDTQYF.

The chain couples TRBV6-5 to TRBJ1-2; TRBD1 is a possible D gene (6 bases). V was shortened by 3 bases and J by 2 bases, with 16 bases between the two germline ends. Germline values: CDR1 MNHEY, CDR2 SVGAGI. The CDR3 runs to 16 residues. CDR3 amino acids: CASSYSGPQGNYGYTF. The CDR3 DNA is TGTGCCAGCAGTTATTCGGGGCCACAGGGAAACTATGGCTACACCTTC.

This clonotype came up once. The CDR3 coding sequence is TGTGCCAGCAGCCCCGGGAGGGTCGGCGGCTACACCTTC. Its protein is CASSPGRVGGYTF. The V call is TRBV3-1, the J call TRBJ1-2; no clear D gene. The CDR3 contains 13 residues. From germline, CDR1 is LGHDT and CDR2 YNNKEL (reference sequence). V was trimmed by 4 bases and J by 8 bases, leaving 14 bases between them.

The J gene is TRBJ1-1, the V gene TRBV6-1; 9 nucleotides line up with TRBD1. The CDR3 totals 17 residues. The germline CDR1 and CDR2 sequences are MNHNS and SASEGT. V was pared by 0 bases and J by 4 bases, with 9 bases of the junction left unmatched. The chain's CDR3 is CASSEARLGTGITEAFF. CDR3 nucleotides: TGTGCCAGCAGTGAAGCCCGCTTGGGGACAGGGATCACTGAAGCTTTCTTT.

The CDR3 loop is CASSQEAQTLYGYTF. CDR3 coding DNA: TGCGCCAGCAGCCAAGAAGCTCAGACACTCTATGGCTACACCTTC. The chain recombines TRBV4-1 with TRBJ1-2; D is unclear. CDR3 size: 15 residues. The germline gives CDR1 MGHRA, CDR2 YSYEKL. V shed 0 bases and J shed 4 bases, with 12 bases lying between them.

This chain connects TRBV6-2 or TRBV6-3 to TRBJ2-1; a possible D gene is TRBD2 (5 bases). The germline V gene encodes CDR1 MNHEY and CDR2 SVGEGT. V lost 2 bases to trimming and J lost 3 bases, with 5 bases between them. The CDR3 covers 13 residues. CDR3 residues: CASSYRDYNEQFF. In DNA, the CDR3 is TGTGCCAGCAGTTACCGGGACTACAATGAGCAGTTCTTC.

The table lists this clonotype with a few counts. CDR3 DNA sequence: TGCAGTGCTAGAGGGTCAGGGATAAGGAACTATGGCTACACCTTC. It specifies CSARGSGIRNYGYTF. The chain is built from TRBV20-1 and TRBJ1-2, with D maybe TRBD1 (5 bases). There are 15 residues in the CDR3. Germline assignment: CDR1 DFQATT and CDR2 SNEGSKA (reference sequence). The V end lost 1 base, the J end lost 2 bases, and 14 bases lay between the germline ends.

The V and J genes are TRBV7-2 and TRBJ2-5, with 11 positions matching TRBD1. Germline CDR1 reads SGHTA; CDR2 reads FQGNSA. This CDR3 comprises 14 residues. V was clipped by 7 bases and J by 7 bases; unmatched bases: 8. The CDR3 sequence is CASTRTGGFGTQYF. CDR3 DNA sequence: TGTGCCAGCACTCGGACAGGGGGCTTCGGGACCCAGTACTTC.

The V call is TRBV5-1, the J call TRBJ1-2; a weak D match, TRBD1 (6 bases). Trimming left V 4 bases short and J 6 bases short, with 13 bases between. The V gene's germline CDR1 is SGHRS and CDR2 YFSETQ. The length of the CDR3 is 13 residues. Here the CDR3 DNA reads TGCGCCAGCAGCCCCCCGCAGGGGAATGGCTACACCTTC. Its translation: CASSPPQGNGYTF.

The chain has TRBV9 and TRBJ2-2, with 9 bases aligning to TRBD2. Germline assignment: CDR1 SGDLS and CDR2 YYNGEE. Trimming took 4 bases from V and 6 from J; bases not matched to a gene: 22. The CDR3 extends over 20 amino acids. The CDR3 DNA is TGTGCCAGCAGCCTCAGCAGCGGGAGGTCATCGGGTGGGTCGGCCGGGGAGCTGTTTTTT. Translation gives CASSLSSGRSSGGSAGELFF.

This clonotype was detected once. This chain uses TRBV7-9 with TRBJ2-1, with 7 bases aligning to TRBD2. The ends lost 4 bases at V and 4 bases at J; junction bases unmatched: 10. Germline CDR1 SEHNR, CDR2 FQNEAQ (reference sequence). CDR3 size: 16 residues. The DNA of the CDR3 is TGTGCCAGCAGCTCCTTGCGCACAGCGGGGTACAATGAGCAGTTCTTC. Residues: CASSSLRTAGYNEQFF.

J is TRBJ2-7 and V is TRBV20-1; 9 positions agree with TRBD1. CDR1 DFQATT and CDR2 SNEGSKA come from the germline V gene (reference sequence). V trimming: 1 base; J trimming: 0 bases; junction bases outside the gene matches: 1. This CDR3 is built from 14 residues. In DNA, the CDR3 is TGCAGTGCTAGAGTGGACAGGGGCTCCTACGAGCAGTACTTC. It codes for CSARVDRGSYEQYF.

Comment on this clonotype: At one end the junction does not follow the germline gene, possibly because of a read error. The chain employs TRBV4-1 and TRBJ2-5, with a tentative D call TRBD1 (6 bases). The CDR3 length is 16 residues. Germline-derived CDR1 and CDR2 are MGHRA and YSYEKL. Here the CDR3 DNA reads TGTGCCAGCAGCCAAGATCCTCAGGGGTTAAGGGAGACCCAGTACTTC. Its translation is CASSQDPQGLRETQYF.